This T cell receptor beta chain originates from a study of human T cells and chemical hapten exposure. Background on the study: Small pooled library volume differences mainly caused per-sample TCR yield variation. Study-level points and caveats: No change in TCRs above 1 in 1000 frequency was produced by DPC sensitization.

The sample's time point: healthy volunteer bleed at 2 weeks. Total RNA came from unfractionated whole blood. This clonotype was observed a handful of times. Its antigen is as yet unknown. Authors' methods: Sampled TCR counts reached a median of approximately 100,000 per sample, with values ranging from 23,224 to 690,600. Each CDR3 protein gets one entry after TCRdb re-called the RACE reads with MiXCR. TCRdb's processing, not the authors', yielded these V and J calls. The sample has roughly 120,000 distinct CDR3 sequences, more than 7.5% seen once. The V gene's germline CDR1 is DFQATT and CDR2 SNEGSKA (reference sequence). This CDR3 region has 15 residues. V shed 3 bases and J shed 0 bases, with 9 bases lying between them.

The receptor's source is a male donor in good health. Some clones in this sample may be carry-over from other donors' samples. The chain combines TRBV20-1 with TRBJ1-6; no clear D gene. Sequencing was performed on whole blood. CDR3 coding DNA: TGCAGTGCTAGGGACCTTAGCTCCTATAATTCACCCCTCCACTTT. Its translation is CSARDLSSYNSPLHF.